This TCR beta chain was documented in a study of blood T cell repertoires in COVID-19 (dated by TCRdb to about 2020). Turning to the overall study: Samples covering the acute and convalescent phases of COVID-19 were provided by collaborators in the United States, Italy and Spain. The material from the prospective study consisted of cDNA or gDNA derived from T cells, B-cell-depleted T cells, or PBMCs. Subjects who had been exposed to COVID-19, were actively infected with it, or had recovered from it provided the deeply sampled blood TCRbeta repertoires that made up the dataset. The repertoires were made available in a free public database intended to serve as a resource for research on the immune response to SARS-CoV-2. Samples were obtained from the ongoing ImmuneRACE study (first 160 participants) and from approximately 1,200 subjects provided by 6 global collaborators. Sample metadata almost always included a de-identified subject ID, COVID-19 status, age in years and sex. Where available, HLA class I and class II types were taken from metadata supplied by the sample provider and were not determined by assay-based typing.

Each collaborating institution followed its own protocols to collect whole blood in K2EDTA tubes. For TCRbeta analysis, collaborators shipped samples in one of three forms: frozen whole blood, isolated PBMCs, or DNA extracted from either of those sample types. TCRbeta CDR3 regions were amplified from genomic DNA by means of the immunoSEQ Assay, a bias-controlled multiplex PCR. The authors processed their data as follows. The number of nucleated cells in each sample was estimated by amplification of reference gene primers within the assay. Sequence reads were collapsed and filtered to measure the absolute abundance of every unique TCRbeta CDR3 rearrangement. Productive Simpson clonality was computed per sample as the square root of Simpson's diversity index over productive rearrangements. The source is immuneACCESS, and TCRdb retained only in-frame sequences with V and J called. Part of the clones is not carried over; for the studies checked, unresolved V genes explain less than half of this, and the remainder is unexplained. V and J calls and clone size come straight from that table; D and trimming were deduced from the DNA. The sample table shows more than 85,000 clones, and approximately 84% are seen once. The ten largest clones represent about 24% of the sample.

The CDR3 starts with the cysteine, ends with the phenylalanine, and has 11 residues. CDR3 DNA is the only sequence kept; it has 33 bases, read in frame from the first base. Based on the germline V gene, the CDR1 and CDR2 sequences are SGHTA and FQGNSA. Cut back by 4 bases and 2 bases, the V and J ends lie 3 bases apart. General study outcomes and caveats: Clinical and demographic metadata were provided uncurated, with the amount varying by source and participant.

Worth noting for this clone: Which antigen it targets is not known. The input lacks base qualities; no much larger clone sits a single base away.

The source material was peripheral blood. This receptor was obtained from a human donor in a cohort sampled during active COVID-19. The rearranged chain carries TRBV7-2 and TRBJ2-7, with no confident D gene call. This receptor carries the CDR3 CASSYTYEQYF. The DNA sequence is as follows: TGTGCCAGCAGCTACACCTACGAGCAGTACTTC.